This TCR beta chain stems from a study of blood T cell repertoires in COVID-19. Study as a whole: Acute and convalescent COVID-19 specimens originated in the United States, Italy and Spain.

This clone was recorded only once. Using immunoSEQ multiplex PCR, the repertoire was profiled, and TCRdb retains in-frame clones only, with some absent. The table records about 170,000 clones, roughly 80% of them present only once. The V end lost 3 bases, the J end lost 7 bases, and 17 bases lay between the germline ends. The CDR3 is made up of 15 amino acids. CDR1 SGDLS and CDR2 YYNGEE come from the germline V gene. This rearrangement joins TRBV9 to TRBJ2-1; tentatively, D is TRBD2 (5 bases). The sample consisted of peripheral blood. The clonotype was recovered from a man aged 60 to 75 with acute or convalescent COVID-19. CDR3 bases: TGTGCCAGCAGCGCGGACGGACTTCTGGGGAATGAGCAGTTCTTC. It is translated as CASSADGLLGNEQFF.